These T cell receptor beta chains were read from a single sample in a study of OX40 agonist ivuxolimab in advanced cancers. Repertoires were generated with immunoSEQ multiplex PCR, while TCRdb's copy carries only in-frame clones and drops some. The table includes about 55,000 clones, roughly 80% detected once. The sample was CD4+ or CD8+ T cells sorted from blood, taken in a trial of the OX40 agonist ivuxolimab. These receptors were taken from an adult with an advanced solid tumor such as melanoma, head and neck, liver or kidney cancer. The CDR3 runs from the conserved cysteine through the conserved F or W. The D gene is left open where the match is weak. The size entry is marked missing in some rows and otherwise reads once, few, many or a size class.

.,TRBJ1-1,TRBV11-2,.,TGTGCCAGCAGCTTAAGACAACAGAACACTGAAGCTTTCTTT,CASSLRQQNTEAFF
TRBD1,TRBJ2-1,TRBV6-5,.,TGTGCCAGCAGACCGGGACAGCTAATATACAATGAGCAGTTCTTC,CASRPGQLIYNEQFF
.,TRBJ2-3,TRBV5-4,once,TGTGCCAGCAGCCCAACTAGCACAGATACGCAGTATTTT,CASSPTSTDTQYF
.,TRBJ1-3,TRBV2,.,TGTGCCAGCAGTGAAGGACGTCGAGACACCATATATTTT,CASSEGRRDTIYF
TRBD1,TRBJ1-1,TRBV28,.,TGTGCCAGCAGGGTAATAGGGGGCGAGCAGACGAGGTTGAACACTGAAGCTTTCTTT,CASRVIGGEQTRLNTEAFF
TRBD1,TRBJ2-1,TRBV19,.,TGTGCCAGTAGTCCGCGGACAGGTTCACTTAGCGTCAATGAGCAGTTCTTC,CASSPRTGSLSVNEQFF
.,TRBJ2-7,TRBV18,once,TGTGCCAGCTCACTTTCCGACAGAGGGCAGTACTTC,CASSLSDRGQYF
.,TRBJ2-3,TRBV28,.,TGTGCCAGCATCCGGGACGGAGATACGCAGTATTTT,CASIRDGDTQYF
TRBD1,TRBJ2-6,TRBV19,.,TGTGCCAGTAGTATAATGGGACAGGGCGTGAGGGCCAACGTCCTGACTTTC,CASSIMGQGVRANVLTF
TRBD1,TRBJ1-2,TRBV28,.,TGTGCCACCGGATGGACAGGGCGGAGTGGCTACACCTTC,CATGWTGRSGYTF